This T cell receptor beta chain was documented in a study of control samples from healthy donors and cancer patients. The assay was immunoSEQ multiplex PCR, and TCRdb's table has in-frame clones only and misses some. The sample includes over 150,000 clones, roughly 95% seen only once; the top ten take just over 1%. Germline trimming cut 6 bases from V and 0 bases from J; bases unmatched to any gene: 7. The CDR3 loop spans 16 amino acids. CDR1 is LNHDA and CDR2 is SQIVND in the germline V gene (reference sequence). The receptor was derived from a young woman in good health. The chain employs TRBV19 and TRBJ1-5; 8 bases match TRBD1. The sample was blood. This CDR3 reads CASRPRGLDSNQPQHF. DNA for the CDR3: TGTGCCAGTAGGCCCAGGGGGCTGGATAGCAATCAGCCCCAGCATTTT.